The 25 T cell receptor beta chains presented below share a single source sample, sequenced in a study of beta chain features in type 1 diabetes. cDNA synthesis used the whole RNA isolate, giving expressed TCRB sequences. The protocol was immunoSEQ multiplex PCR, while the TCRdb copy is restricted to in-frame clones and leaves out a portion. The sample holds under 50,000 clones, roughly 56% seen once. What was sequenced was Tregs from blood. Receptor source: a young woman in good health.

This rearrangement joins TRBV2 to TRBJ2-2, with 9 bases lining up with TRBD1. This CDR3 comprises 19 residues. V lost 6 bases and J lost 5; bases outside the gene matches: 19. Germline assignment: CDR1 SNHLY and CDR2 FYNNEI. As DNA, the CDR3 is TGTGCCAGCAGCGCCGGGACAGGGTTCCTAGTTGTACCTACCGGGGAGCTGTTTTTT. This sequence encodes CASSAGTGFLVVPTGELFF. Variable domain in full (rest from reference TRBV2 and TRBJ2-2): EPEVTQTPSHQVTQMGQEVILRCVPISNHLYFYWYRQILGQKVEFLVSFYNNEISEKSEIFDDQFSVERPDGSNFTLKIRSTKLEDSAMYFCASSAGTGFLVVPTGELFFGEGSRLTVL.

The sample holds a few counts of this clone. The chain recombines TRBV10-2 with TRBJ2-5, with D uncertain. The CDR3 extends over 11 amino acids. Germline V gives CDR1 WSHSY, CDR2 SAAADI. V lost 5 bases, J lost 3 bases, and 4 bases lay in between. The CDR3 region has the DNA TGCGCCAGCAGTTTAGAAGAGACCCAGTACTTC. This translates into CASSLEETQYF.

The chain uses TRBV7-2 and TRBJ2-2, with a possible D match to TRBD2 (6 bases). Germline-derived CDR1 and CDR2 are SGHTA and FQGNSA. The ends were cut back, 1 base at V and 1 base at J, with 7 bases in the middle. There are 15 residues in the CDR3. The CDR3 loop is CASSLGGENTGELFF. CDR3 bases: TGTGCCAGCAGCTTAGGGGGGGAGAACACCGGGGAGCTGTTTTTT.

The chain combines TRBV30 with TRBJ1-1; tentative D call: TRBD1 (5 bases). The CDR3 is 14 amino acids. V lost 0 bases to trimming and J lost 4 bases, with 12 bases between them. The germline CDR1 and CDR2 sequences are GTSNPN and SVGIG (reference sequence). CDR3 bases: TGTGCCTGGAGTGTAACCCAGGGTGGCACTGAAGCTTTCTTT. It is translated as CAWSVTQGGTEAFF.

The chain recombines TRBV7-8 with TRBJ2-1; 12 nucleotides agree with TRBD2. Germline V lookup: CDR1 SGHVS, CDR2 FQNEAQ. CDR3 length: 15 amino acids. Germline trimming cut 5 bases from V and 4 bases from J; bases unmatched to any gene: 3. This chain's CDR3 is CASSTGLAGYNEQFF. As DNA, the CDR3 is TGTGCCAGCAGCACAGGACTAGCGGGGTACAATGAGCAGTTCTTC.

Only a few counts were recorded for this clone. The chain is built from TRBV6-6 and TRBJ1-2; the D gene is possibly TRBD1 (6 bases). CDR1 and CDR2 (germline): MNHNY, SVGAGI (reference sequence). This CDR3 has 13 residues. V was cut by 2 bases and J by 8 bases, with 12 bases left in between. The CDR3 bases are TGTGCCAGCAGTTACCGGGGGGCTTGGGGCTACACCTTC. Amino acid sequence: CASSYRGAWGYTF.

The rearrangement joins TRBV5-1 to TRBJ2-7; maybe TRBD1 (6 bases). V lost 6 bases and J lost 3, with 25 bases in between. This CDR3 has 17 amino acids. The V gene's germline CDR1 is SGHRS and CDR2 YFSETQ. The CDR3 spells CASKIGYTTGLLYEQYF. The CDR3 DNA is TGCGCCAGCAAGATCGGATACACGACAGGCTTACTCTACGAGCAGTACTTC.

This chain connects TRBV5-1 to TRBJ2-5, with D possibly TRBD1 on 5 matching bases. Looked up from germline, CDR1 is SGHRS and CDR2 is YFSETQ. The V end was cut by 1 base, the J end by 2 bases, with 9 bases between. There are 14 residues in the CDR3. The CDR3 bases are TGCGCCAGCAGCTTGCAGGGAACGCAAGAGACCCAGTACTTC. It codes for CASSLQGTQETQYF.

This clone came up a few times. The chain joins TRBV18 to TRBJ2-7, with TRBD1 matching 7 bases. J was trimmed by 4 bases and V by 4 bases; bases with no gene match: 1. The CDR3 loop spans 12 amino acids. Germline CDR1 is KGHSH and CDR2 is LQKENI. CDR3 sequence: CASSRTGYEQYF. In DNA, the CDR3 is TGTGCCAGCTCACGGACAGGTTACGAGCAGTACTTC.

The genes are TRBV30 and TRBJ1-3; no reliable D call. The length of the CDR3 is 11 residues. Per germline, CDR1 GTSNPN and CDR2 SVGIG (reference sequence). The CDR3 DNA is TGTGCAAGGAGCTCTGGAAACACCATATATTTT. It encodes CARSSGNTIYF.

This clone was counted only a few times. The rearrangement joins TRBV28 to TRBJ1-2; D unclear. CDR3 size: 11 residues. Trimming stripped 10 bases from V and 0 bases from J, with 6 bases between. In germline, CDR1 is MDHEN, CDR2 SYDVKM. The CDR3 DNA reads TGTGCCACATACTCTAACTATGGCTACACCTTC. Its translation is CATYSNYGYTF.

This sequence joins TRBV6-1 and TRBJ2-7; 9 bases are a match to TRBD1. The trim removed 8 bases at V and 6 bases at J, leaving 5 bases unmatched. Looked up from germline, CDR1 is MNHNS and CDR2 is SASEGT. The CDR3 spans 12 residues. The CDR3 nucleotides read TGTGCCAGCTCAAACAGGGGGCGCGAGCAGTACTTC. Its translation is CASSNRGREQYF.

The CDR3 region is CASSAYTGATEAFF. The CDR3 region has the DNA TGCGCCAGCAGCGCTTATACAGGGGCCACTGAAGCTTTCTTT. This chain connects TRBV5-1 to TRBJ1-1; 7 bases match TRBD1. V trimming: 4 bases; J trimming: 4 bases; junction bases outside the gene matches: 7. Germline V gene lookup returns CDR1 SGHRS and CDR2 YFSETQ. This CDR3 contains 14 residues.

The chain employs TRBV29-1 and TRBJ2-3; 7 nucleotides align to TRBD1. Germline V CDR1 and CDR2: SQVTM, ANQGSEA. CDR3 length: 14 amino acids. V was clipped by 5 bases and J by 7 bases; unmatched bases: 12. The CDR3 bases are TGCAGCGTTTGGGGGCAGGGGGAGCAAAATACGCAGTATTTT. Its protein product is CSVWGQGEQNTQYF.

The J gene is TRBJ2-1, the V gene TRBV10-2; 9 bases match TRBD1. Germline V gene sequence: CDR1 WSHSY, CDR2 SAAADI. V trimming: 8 bases; J trimming: 4 bases; junction bases outside the gene matches: 6. The CDR3 consists of 14 residues. CDR3 DNA sequence: TGCGCCAGCGGCCGACAGGGGGGGTACAATGAGCAGTTCTTC. It is translated as CASGRQGGYNEQFF.

This clone was detected a few times. V usage is TRBV7-2 and J usage is TRBJ2-3; TRBD2 might be the D (6 bases). The CDR3 length is 17 residues. The germline CDR1 and CDR2 sequences are SGHTA and FQGNSA. The V gene lost 5 bases and the J gene lost 0 bases, with 18 bases spanning the gap. The CDR3 DNA reads as TGTGCCAGCAGCGTGATCAGCGGGTTTCGCAGCACAGATACGCAGTATTTT. This sequence encodes CASSVISGFRSTDTQYF.

This clone showed up just a few times. The chain uses TRBV6-5 and TRBJ1-5; a weak D match, TRBD1 (5 bases). Per the germline V gene, CDR1 is MNHEY and CDR2 is SVGAGI. V was clipped by 0 bases and J by 1 base, with 10 bases between them. This CDR3 is built from 16 residues. CDR3 sequence reads: CASSYSRVGSNQPQHF. DNA of the CDR3: TGTGCCAGCAGTTACTCCAGGGTGGGGAGCAATCAGCCCCAGCATTTT.

This chain connects TRBV2 to TRBJ2-7; weak D call: TRBD1 (5 bases). The V end lost 7 bases, the J end lost 0 bases, and 13 bases lay between the germline ends. The CDR3 consists of 14 residues. Germline values: CDR1 SNHLY, CDR2 FYNNEI. CDR3 loop: CASTLRQYSYEQYF. The CDR3 nucleotides are TGTGCCAGCACACTTAGACAGTACTCCTACGAGCAGTACTTC.

The chain has TRBV6-4 and TRBJ1-5; 9 nucleotides align to TRBD1. V was pared by 4 bases and J by 5 bases, with 3 bases of the junction left unmatched. The CDR3 contains 14 residues. The V gene's germline CDR1 is MRHNA and CDR2 SNTAGT. For the CDR3, the DNA is TGTGCCAGCAGTGCCGGGACAGGGCATCAGCCCCAGCATTTT. This encodes CASSAGTGHQPQHF.

V is TRBV6-6 and J is TRBJ2-1; TRBD2 aligns across 11 bases. This CDR3 is built from 15 residues. The germline gives CDR1 MNHNY, CDR2 SVGAGI (reference sequence). Losses at the gene ends were 8 bases for V and 7 bases for J; bases not matched to a gene: 10. The CDR3 is CASWGLAGGTNEQFF. CDR3 nucleotide sequence: TGTGCCAGCTGGGGCCTAGCGGGAGGTACAAATGAGCAGTTCTTC.

The CDR3 DNA reads as TGTGCCAGCAGCCCGAGGACTAGCGGATCCTACGAGCAGTACTTC. Its protein is CASSPRTSGSYEQYF. The gene calls are TRBV7-9 and TRBJ2-7; 10 bases align to TRBD2. The CDR3 sequence is 15 residues long. The germline V gene encodes CDR1 SEHNR and CDR2 FQNEAQ (reference sequence). The J segment lost 1 base and the V segment lost 5 bases, leaving 5 bases of the junction unmatched.

The rearrangement uses TRBV6-1 and TRBJ1-5; the D gene is possibly TRBD1 (5 bases). CDR1 is MNHNS, CDR2 SASEGT, per germline. The V end lost 5 bases, the J end lost 4 bases, and 12 bases lay between the germline ends. This CDR3 contains 14 residues. CDR3 bases: TGTGCCAGCAGTCAGGGATTCCGTAATCAGCCCCAGCATTTT. Amino acid sequence: CASSQGFRNQPQHF.

This chain uses TRBV29-1 with TRBJ2-2; 7 positions agree with TRBD1. Losses at the gene ends were 6 bases for V and 7 bases for J; bases not matched to a gene: 11. The CDR3 runs to 14 residues. The germline V gene encodes CDR1 SQVTM and CDR2 ANQGSEA. The CDR3 region has the DNA TGCAGCGTGCGTGACAGGGCAATCGGCGGGGAGCTGTTTTTT. Encoded protein: CSVRDRAIGGELFF.

The chain links TRBV28 to TRBJ1-3; D unresolved. The CDR3 length is 16 residues. Germline CDR1 MDHEN, CDR2 SYDVKM. The V end lost 2 bases, the J end lost 0 bases, and 11 bases lay between the germline ends. CDR3 coding DNA: TGTGCCAGCAGTTTACATTCGGTCACCTCTGGAAACACCATATATTTT. Translated: CASSLHSVTSGNTIYF.

In its sample, this clone was seen once. The J gene is TRBJ2-1, the V gene TRBV11-2; TRBD1 agrees at 7 bases. V shed 1 base, J shed 3 bases, and the junction held 6 bases outside the gene matches. The CDR3 loop spans 16 amino acids. CDR1 is SGHAT and CDR2 is FQNNGV in the germline V gene. The CDR3 sequence is CASSLVAGGRYNEQFF. The CDR3 DNA follows: TGTGCCAGCAGCTTAGTGGCAGGGGGTCGCTACAATGAGCAGTTCTTC. Based on the CDR3 plus reference TRBV11-2 and TRBJ2-1, the full variable domain is EAGVAQSPRYKIIEKRQSVAFWCNPISGHATLYWYQQILGQGPKLLIQFQNNGVVDDSQLPKDRFSAERLKGVDSTLKIQPAKLEDSAVYLCASSLVAGGRYNEQFFGPGTRLTVL.